Listed below are T cell receptor beta chains from one sample, sequenced in a study of identical twins. TCRdb itself ran the 5' RACE reads through MiXCR, one entry per CDR3 protein. The sample has under 350,000 distinct CDR3 sequences, roughly 10% seen once. The sample was also linked to a second study, of yellow fever vaccine responses in identical twins.

Sequenced: CD8+ T cells sorted from blood. Receptors originate from a woman aged 18-29 years in good health. Each CDR3 is given with its conserved first and last residue. D genes are given only for firm matches. Only some rows state a clone size, as once, few, many or a class for expanded clones.

V gene,CDR3 length,clone size,D gene,J gene,CDR3 DNA,CDR3 protein
TRBV12-3/TRBV12-4,14,few,TRBD2,TRBJ2-4,TGTGCCAGCAGTTTGAGCGGGGGGGCTTACATTCAGTACTTC,CASSLSGGAYIQYF
TRBV7-2,16,many,TRBD2,TRBJ2-1,TGTGCCAGCAGCTTAGAGTTTGCGGGAGGGCTAACTGAGCAGTTCTTC,CASSLEFAGGLTEQFF
TRBV7-2,16,.,TRBD1,TRBJ2-7,TGTGCCAGCAGCTATGGACAGGGCTTTATGTCCTACGAGCAGTACTTC,CASSYGQGFMSYEQYF
TRBV5-1,15,many,.,TRBJ2-7,TGCGCCAGCAGCTCGGTCGTTTTTGGGGATTACGAGCAGTACTTC,CASSSVVFGDYEQYF
TRBV10-3,15,many,.,TRBJ2-7,TGTGCCATCAGTGACCCCCCTTCTGGGGCGCTCGAGCAGTACTTC,CAISDPPSGALEQYF
TRBV7-9,14,many,.,TRBJ2-7,TGTGCCAGCAGCTTCGAAAGGGGCGACTACGAGCAGTACTTC,CASSFERGDYEQYF
TRBV10-1,14,few,.,TRBJ2-7,TGCGCCAGCAGTGTCAGGGACGGACCCTACGAGCAGTACTTC,CASSVRDGPYEQYF
TRBV20-1,14,few,TRBD2,TRBJ2-1,TGCAGTGCTTATCCGGGACTAGAATACAATGAGCAGTTCTTC,CSAYPGLEYNEQFF
TRBV6-2/TRBV6-3,12,many,.,TRBJ2-1,TGTGCCAGCAGTTACGGGGGCAATGAGCAGTTCTTC,CASSYGGNEQFF
TRBV27,20,few,TRBD2,TRBJ2-1,TGTGCCAGCAGTTTATGGGGGGAGGGATCCTCTCTCGGGTCCTACAATGAGCAGTTCTTC,CASSLWGEGSSLGSYNEQFF
TRBV7-2,12,.,.,TRBJ2-1,TGTGCCAGCACCACCCCAATGATTGAGCAGTTCTTC,CASTTPMIEQFF
TRBV27,15,.,TRBD1,TRBJ2-7,TGTGCCAGCAGCCTATGGACAGGGAAGACCTACGAGCAGTACTTC,CASSLWTGKTYEQYF
TRBV10-3,13,few,.,TRBJ1-6,TGTGCCACCTACCCGGGGAATAATTCACCCCTCCACTTT,CATYPGNNSPLHF
TRBV14,19,few,.,TRBJ2-1,TGTGCCATCTTTAGGGACAGGGTGGCTAGCGGGACCCTCTACAATGAGCAGTTCTTC,CAIFRDRVASGTLYNEQFF
TRBV3-1,16,many,TRBD1,TRBJ2-7,TGTGCCAGCAGCCCTAGCCATCAGGGGGCGAAATACGAGCAGTACTTC,CASSPSHQGAKYEQYF
TRBV2,16,many,.,TRBJ2-3,TGTGCCAGCACCCTCCCCCGCGACAGCCGACGGGATACGCAGTATTTT,CASTLPRDSRRDTQYF
TRBV12-3/TRBV12-4,16,many,.,TRBJ2-1,TGTGCCAGCAGCCGGCCGGACAGTCCATCGGGGAATGAGCAGTTCTTC,CASSRPDSPSGNEQFF
TRBV24-1,19,few,.,TRBJ2-7,TGTGCCACCAGTGACCCTGCTGGGGTCGGAGGTCTTAGCTCCTACGAGCAGTACTTC,CATSDPAGVGGLSSYEQYF
TRBV10-1,13,.,.,TRBJ2-1,TGCGCCAGCAGTGATGGCAGGAGGGGTGAGCAGTTCTTC,CASSDGRRGEQFF
TRBV9,13,many,.,TRBJ2-2,TGTGCCAGCAGCGAACAGGGACCCGGGGAGCTGTTTTTT,CASSEQGPGELFF
TRBV20-1,15,.,TRBD1,TRBJ2-2,TGCAGTGCGCTTTACAGGGGGCATGAGACCGGGGAGCTGTTTTTT,CSALYRGHETGELFF
TRBV20-1,12,many,.,TRBJ1-6,TGCAGTGCTAGCAGGGCGGATTCACCCCTCCACTTT,CSASRADSPLHF
TRBV5-6,13,many,.,TRBJ2-2,TGTGCCAGCAGCTATGGGACGTCCGGGGAGCTGTTTTTT,CASSYGTSGELFF
TRBV12-3/TRBV12-4,14,many,.,TRBJ2-3,TGTGCCAGCAGTCCCTCGGCTTGGGCAGATACGCAGTATTTT,CASSPSAWADTQYF
TRBV7-8,14,few,.,TRBJ2-5,TGTGCCAGCAGCTTAACTACCCCACAAGAGACCCAGTACTTC,CASSLTTPQETQYF
TRBV12-3/TRBV12-4,14,many,.,TRBJ2-5,TGTGCCAGCTCCAAGGTGCAGATCCAAGAGACCCAGTACTTC,CASSKVQIQETQYF
TRBV3-1,17,few,TRBD1,TRBJ2-1,TGTGCCTTCTCCGGGACAGGGTTCACTGGCTCCTACAATGAGCAGTTCTTC,CAFSGTGFTGSYNEQFF
TRBV9,15,.,.,TRBJ2-1,TGTGCCAGCGGCGTGGGCATCTCGGGACGAAATGAGCAGTTCTTC,CASGVGISGRNEQFF
TRBV6-2/TRBV6-3,14,many,TRBD1,TRBJ2-2,TGTGCCAGCAGCCGGGACAGTGACACCGGGGAGCTGTTTTTT,CASSRDSDTGELFF
TRBV29-1,13,.,.,TRBJ2-7,TGCAGCGTTGGTAGGACGGATCCCTACGAGCAGTACTTC,CSVGRTDPYEQYF
TRBV6-1,16,few,.,TRBJ2-7,TGTGCCAGCAGTGAAAGCTTACTGGTTTGGATGTACGAGCAGTACTTC,CASSESLLVWMYEQYF
TRBV2,15,many,.,TRBJ1-5,TGTGCCAGCAGTGAAGCAGGACTGGGCAATCAGCCCCAGCATTTT,CASSEAGLGNQPQHF
TRBV11-1,15,.,.,TRBJ2-5,TGTGCCAGCAGCCCAGAGCGGATGGTTCAAGAGACCCAGTACTTC,CASSPERMVQETQYF
TRBV20-1,18,.,TRBD2,TRBJ2-3,TGCAGTGCTAGAGATCCAGCGGGAGCACCCCAGAGCACAGATACGCAGTATTTT,CSARDPAGAPQSTDTQYF
TRBV5-1,16,few,.,TRBJ2-1,TGCGCCAGCAGCTTGAGCTCTGGGACGGGCGCCGATGAGCAGTTCTTC,CASSLSSGTGADEQFF
TRBV12-3/TRBV12-4,14,many,.,TRBJ2-1,TGTGCCAGCACCCCGGTTCTCTCCTACAATGAGCAGTTCTTC,CASTPVLSYNEQFF
TRBV6-1,16,few,TRBD1,TRBJ2-2,TGTGCCAGCAGTGATGGGGACAGGGCAAATACCGGGGAGCTGTTTTTT,CASSDGDRANTGELFF
TRBV15,12,few,TRBD1,TRBJ2-1,TGTGCCACCAGCGGACAGGGCAATGAGCAGTTCTTC,CATSGQGNEQFF
TRBV7-9,13,many,.,TRBJ1-1,TGTGCCAGCAGATTAGGGGTCCCCCCTGAAGCTTTCTTT,CASRLGVPPEAFF
TRBV21-1,13,.,.,TRBJ1-5,TGTGCCAGCAGGGATGGGAGCAATCAGCCCCAGCATTTT,CASRDGSNQPQHF
TRBV6-5,17,.,TRBD2,TRBJ2-3,TGTGCCAGCAGTCACCTCAGGGGCGGGGGGGTAGGAGATACGCAGTATTTT,CASSHLRGGGVGDTQYF
TRBV12-3/TRBV12-4,22,many,.,TRBJ2-5,TGTGCCAGCAGTTTTGTGGTTGAACTATTTAGTAGGGACCGACGGTACCAAGAGACCCAGTACTTC,CASSFVVELFSRDRRYQETQYF
TRBV5-1,13,.,.,TRBJ2-7,TGCGCCAGCAGGTCCGGGAACGACTACGAGCAGTACTTC,CASRSGNDYEQYF
TRBV7-8,12,many,.,TRBJ2-1,TGTGCCAGCAGACCTCCTAACAATGAGCAGTTCTTC,CASRPPNNEQFF
TRBV5-5,14,many,.,TRBJ1-5,TGTGCCAGCAGCTACCTCACGTACAATCAGCCCCAGCATTTT,CASSYLTYNQPQHF
TRBV24-1,16,few,.,TRBJ2-3,TGTGCCACCAGTGCGGCGCAGGGGAGGGACACAGATACGCAGTATTTT,CATSAAQGRDTDTQYF
TRBV7-2,15,many,.,TRBJ2-2,TGTGCCAGCAGCTTCGTCAGGCCGAACACCGGGGAGCTGTTTTTT,CASSFVRPNTGELFF
TRBV27,14,.,TRBD1,TRBJ1-1,TGTGCCAGCAGTAGGACAGGTATGAACACTGAAGCTTTCTTT,CASSRTGMNTEAFF
TRBV6-4,15,few,TRBD2,TRBJ2-2,TGTGCCAGCAGTGGCCTAGCGGGGCACACCGGGGAGGTGTTTTTT,CASSGLAGHTGEVFF
TRBV9,16,.,TRBD2,TRBJ2-3,TGTGCCAGCAGCGCCTGGACTAGCGGGAGCACAGATACGCAGTATTTT,CASSAWTSGSTDTQYF
TRBV4-1,15,few,.,TRBJ1-1,TGCGCCAGCAGCCAAGTTGTGGGCTTGAACACTGAAGCTTTCTTT,CASSQVVGLNTEAFF
TRBV7-6,18,many,TRBD2,TRBJ2-3,TGTGCCAGCAGCCGGTTTGGCCGGGACTACCAGCCAGGGGATACGCAGTATTTT,CASSRFGRDYQPGDTQYF
TRBV29-1,11,many,.,TRBJ2-7,TGCAGCGTTGAAGATATCCGGGAGCAGTACTTC,CSVEDIREQYF
TRBV7-9,15,few,TRBD2,TRBJ2-7,TGTGCCAGCAGCCGCGGACTAGCGGAGACTTATGCGCAGTACTTC,CASSRGLAETYAQYF
TRBV11-2,16,.,TRBD1,TRBJ2-7,TGTGCCAGCAGCTTAGTAGGGGACAGCAATAGCTACGAGCAGTACTTC,CASSLVGDSNSYEQYF
TRBV20-1,17,few,TRBD1,TRBJ1-5,TGCAGTGCTAGAGACCCGACCGGGACAGGGGGCAGTCAGCCCCAGCATTTT,CSARDPTGTGGSQPQHF
TRBV12-5,13,.,TRBD1,TRBJ1-1,TGTGCTAGTGCCACTCAGGGGGCGGCTGAAGCTTTCTTT,CASATQGAAEAFF
TRBV20-1,13,.,.,TRBJ2-7,TGCAGTGCGAGGACGGGCGGGGCCGGCGAGCAGTACTTC,CSARTGGAGEQYF